The rows below give T cell receptor beta chains drawn from one sample of a study of cytomegalovirus exposure and HLA in healthy donors. TCRdb keeps only in-frame clones here, not all; method: immunoSEQ multiplex PCR. This table holds approximately 120,000 clones, 60% to 80% found once. The sequencing input was PBMCs. The receptors derive from a woman aged 45-60 years in good health and CMV-seronegative. Each CDR3 is given with its conserved first and last residue. D genes are given only for firm matches. Clone size is not always given. Where it is, it says once, few, many or a class for expanded clones.

CDR3aa	CDR3nt	d_gene	v_gene	j_gene	abundance
CASSPGQGIEKLFF	TGTGCCAGTAGTCCGGGACAGGGTATTGAAAAACTGTTTTTT	TRBD1	TRBV19	TRBJ1-4	-
CASSVRGTDTQYF	TGTGCCAGCAGCGTCAGGGGCACAGATACGCAGTATTTT	-	TRBV13	TRBJ2-3	-
CAWSVSRSPSGNTIYF	TGTGCCTGGAGTGTGTCCAGATCTCCATCGGGAAACACCATATATTTT	-	TRBV30	TRBJ1-3	-
CASSGGTSDSYEQYF	TGTGCCAGCAGCGGCGGGACTAGCGACTCCTACGAGCAGTACTTC	TRBD2	TRBV9	TRBJ2-7	-
CASSFWTGDYGYTF	TGTGCCAGCAGCTTTTGGACAGGGGACTATGGCTACACCTTC	TRBD1	TRBV5-6	TRBJ1-2	few
CAISEIKGASGELFF	TGTGCCATCAGTGAAATAAAGGGGGCGTCCGGGGAGCTGTTTTTT	TRBD1	TRBV10-3	TRBJ2-2	-
CASSLSRAGTDGYTF	TGTGCCAGCAGCTTATCTAGAGCGGGAACGGATGGCTACACCTTC	-	TRBV7-9	TRBJ1-2	-
CASSPTTGEMNTEAFF	TGTGCCAGCAGCCCCACGACAGGGGAGATGAACACTGAAGCTTTCTTT	TRBD1	TRBV11-2	TRBJ1-1	-
CSVGTDLNYGYTF	TGCAGCGTTGGTACAGACCTCAACTATGGCTACACCTTC	-	TRBV29-1	TRBJ1-2	-
CATSRDSSYGYTF	TGTGCCACCAGCAGAGACAGTTCTTATGGCTACACCTTC	-	TRBV15	TRBJ1-2	-
CASSLGLYEQYF	TGTGCCAGCAGCTTGGGCCTATACGAGCAGTACTTC	-	TRBV5-4	TRBJ2-7	-
CASSVTGGLGDEQFF	TGTGCCAGCAGCGTCACAGGGGGCTTAGGGGATGAGCAGTTCTTC	TRBD1	TRBV9	TRBJ2-1	-
CASGQGVDTGELFF	TGTGCCTCGGGACAGGGAGTCGACACCGGGGAGCTGTTTTTT	TRBD1	TRBV30	TRBJ2-2	-
CASSLSGSLTYEQYF	TGTGCCAGCTCACTGAGCGGGAGCCTTACCTACGAGCAGTACTTC	TRBD2	TRBV18	TRBJ2-7	-
CAISESSADNEQFF	TGTGCCATCAGTGAGTCAAGCGCAGACAATGAGCAGTTCTTC	-	TRBV10-3	TRBJ2-1	-
CASSPWQGEEAFF	TGTGCCAGCTCACCATGGCAGGGGGAAGAAGCTTTCTTT	TRBD1	TRBV18	TRBJ1-1	-
CASSVRYRGRGGYTF	TGTGCCAGCAGCGTACGCTACAGGGGAAGGGGTGGCTACACCTTC	TRBD1	TRBV5-8	TRBJ1-2	-
CASSVAPGQGETQYF	TGTGCCAGCAGCGTAGCTCCGGGACAGGGGGAGACCCAGTACTTC	TRBD1	TRBV9	TRBJ2-5	-
CASSLKGGTYEKLFF	TGTGCCAGCAGTTTAAAAGGGGGAACTTATGAAAAACTGTTTTTT	-	TRBV6-1	TRBJ1-4	-
CAIRQANYGYTF	TGTGCCATAAGACAGGCTAACTATGGCTACACCTTC	-	TRBV28	TRBJ1-2	-
CASSPGQGMGYGYTF	TGTGCCAGCAGTCCCGGACAGGGCATGGGGTATGGCTACACCTTC	TRBD1	TRBV28	TRBJ1-2	-
CASSQDSQISNQPQHF	TGCGCCAGCAGCCAAGATAGCCAGATTAGCAATCAGCCCCAGCATTTT	-	TRBV4-1	TRBJ1-5	once
CASSADLAIETQYF	TGTGCCAGCAGTGCAGACCTAGCCATAGAGACCCAGTACTTC	-	TRBV2	TRBJ2-5	-
CASSQVERDEKLFF	TGTGCCAGTAGCCAAGTTGAGAGGGATGAAAAACTGTTTTTT	-	TRBV14	TRBJ1-4	-
CASSEDRVYYEQYF	TGTGCCAGCAGCGAGGACAGGGTGTACTACGAGCAGTACTTC	TRBD1	TRBV5-4	TRBJ2-7	-
CASSWETGRATGELFF	TGCGCCAGCAGCTGGGAAACAGGGAGAGCTACCGGGGAGCTGTTTTTT	-	TRBV5-1	TRBJ2-2	-
CASSPEQDYGYTF	TGTGCCAGCTCACCAGAACAGGACTATGGCTACACCTTC	-	TRBV18	TRBJ1-2	-
CASKRDVGSGTEAFF	TGCGCCAGCAAAAGGGACGTCGGGAGTGGCACTGAAGCTTTCTTT	-	TRBV5-1	TRBJ1-1	few
CASSSLDRMKYF	TGTGCCAGCAGTTCTCTGGACAGGATGAAGTACTTC	TRBD1	TRBV27	TRBJ2-7	few
CASSFGHANEQYF	TGTGCCAGCAGTTTCGGACATGCCAACGAGCAGTACTTC	-	TRBV6-5	TRBJ2-7	-
CASSSQGSKTQYF	TGTGCCAGTAGTAGCCAGGGTAGTAAGACCCAGTACTTC	-	TRBV19	TRBJ2-5	-
CASSQGTSGSGEQFF	TGTGCCAGCAGCCAGGGGACTAGCGGGAGCGGTGAGCAGTTCTTC	TRBD2	TRBV7-2	TRBJ2-1	-
CSARQGMNYGYTF	TGCAGCGCCAGACAGGGAATGAACTATGGCTACACCTTC	TRBD1	TRBV29-1	TRBJ1-2	-
CASSLSTSPPNTEAFF	TGTGCCAGCAGTTTATCGACTTCCCCGCCGAACACTGAAGCTTTCTTT	-	TRBV27	TRBJ1-1	once
CASRESSGNTIYF	TGTGCCAGCAGGGAGAGCTCTGGAAACACCATATATTTT	-	TRBV27	TRBJ1-3	-
CASSSRVGTEAFF	TGTGCCAGCAGCTCCAGGGTTGGCACTGAAGCTTTCTTT	-	TRBV7-6	TRBJ1-1	few
CASSQGQTSGAHYNEQFF	TGCGCCAGCAGCCAAGGGCAAACTAGCGGAGCCCACTACAATGAGCAGTTCTTC	TRBD2	TRBV4-3	TRBJ2-1	-
CATSRGLAGVRFSTDTQYF	TGTGCCACCAGCAGGGGACTAGCGGGAGTGAGGTTTAGCACAGATACGCAGTATTTT	TRBD2	TRBV15	TRBJ2-3	-
CASSLDRGRQETQYF	TGTGCCAGCAGCTTAGATCGTGGCCGTCAAGAGACCCAGTACTTC	-	TRBV11-3	TRBJ2-5	-
CASSFSEVVQPQHF	TGTGCCAGCAGTTTCTCCGAGGTTGTTCAGCCCCAGCATTTT	-	TRBV28	TRBJ1-5	once
CASSLMPGQGANNEQFF	TGTGCCAGCAGCTTAATGCCGGGACAGGGGGCAAACAATGAGCAGTTCTTC	TRBD1	TRBV7-3	TRBJ2-1	-
CASSLTGGLSEAFF	TGTGCCAGCAGCTTAACGGGGGGGCTGAGTGAAGCTTTCTTT	-	TRBV7-3	TRBJ1-1	-
CASSPGQVNQPQHF	TGTGCCAGCAGCCCAGGGCAGGTGAATCAGCCCCAGCATTTT	-	TRBV9	TRBJ1-5	-
CASSHGSAGYEQYF	TGTGCCAGCAGCCACGGATCAGCGGGTTACGAGCAGTACTTC	-	TRBV11-2	TRBJ2-7	-
CASSQGGGTGELFF	TGTGCCAGCAGCCAGGGCGGTGGCACCGGGGAGCTGTTTTTT	-	TRBV6-6	TRBJ2-2	-
CASSSGTGGNQPQHF	TGTGCCAGCAGCTCCGGGACGGGGGGCAATCAGCCCCAGCATTTT	-	TRBV7-8	TRBJ1-5	-
CASSLLGGRGNEQFF	TGTGCCAGCAGTTTATTGGGCGGGAGGGGCAATGAGCAGTTCTTC	TRBD2	TRBV27	TRBJ2-1	-
CASRDTRGGEQYF	TGTGCCAGCAGGGACACTCGGGGAGGGGAGCAGTACTTC	TRBD2	TRBV28	TRBJ2-7	-
CSVEQSRGTGEAFF	TGCAGCGTTGAACAGTCAAGGGGGACAGGAGAAGCTTTCTTT	TRBD1	TRBV29-1	TRBJ1-1	once
CASSLWPGTGVTDTQYF	TGTGCCAGCAGTTTGTGGCCCGGGACAGGAGTCACAGATACGCAGTATTTT	TRBD1	TRBV28	TRBJ2-3	once
CASSAGGYEQYF	TGCGCCAGCAGTGCCGGCGGGTACGAGCAGTACTTC	-	TRBV10-2	TRBJ2-7	-
CASSPLRDPLGPTDTQYF	TGTGCCAGCTCACCACTTCGAGACCCCCTGGGCCCCACAGATACGCAGTATTTT	-	TRBV18	TRBJ2-3	few
CASSHEDSFSGNTIYF	TGTGCCAGCAGCCACGAGGACAGTTTCTCTGGAAACACCATATATTTT	-	TRBV4-2	TRBJ1-3	few
CATSSRQGITGELFF	TGTGCCACCAGCAGCCGGCAGGGGATCACCGGGGAGCTGTTTTTT	-	TRBV15	TRBJ2-2	-
CASSSGRGDSNQPQHF	TGTGCCAGCAGCTCAGGCAGGGGGGATAGCAATCAGCCCCAGCATTTT	TRBD1	TRBV11-2	TRBJ1-5	few
CAISGGGVQYF	TGTGCCATCAGTGGAGGGGGTGTTCAGTACTTC	-	TRBV10-3	TRBJ2-4	-
CASGLITRDYEQYF	TGTGCCAGCGGCTTAATTACGCGGGACTACGAGCAGTACTTC	-	TRBV7-9	TRBJ2-7	-
CASSSQGSSYGYTF	TGTGCCAGCAGCTCACAGGGGTCGAGTTATGGCTACACCTTC	TRBD1	TRBV7-9	TRBJ1-2	-